This section outlines one TCR beta chain sequence together with its context. Its specificity is unknown. The naive CD8 fraction comprised CD45RO-negative cells positively selected for CCR7 and excluded terminally differentiated effector memory CD45RA+ cells. TCRdb's copy holds only in-frame clones and misses some; the assay was immunoSEQ multiplex PCR. This repertoire shows hundreds of thousands of clones, approximately 92% found once; its top ten account for 24%. The data derive from a study of shared clonotypes between healthy human individuals. Study-wide points: Sharing across four donors was highest in naive CD4 (around 5%) and lowest in memory CD8 (around 0.4%).

The CDR3 runs 16 residues. Germline V lookup: CDR1 SGHVS, CDR2 FQNEAQ. The V gene end was trimmed by 5 bases and the J gene end by 2 bases; junction bases not matched to a gene: 8. V usage is TRBV7-8 and J usage is TRBJ2-2; TRBD1 matches at 7 bases. The sample taken for sequencing was naive CD8+ T cells sorted from blood. The sequence derives from a man in his thirties or forties in good health. This chain's CDR3 is CASSIEGGRNTGELFF. DNA of the CDR3: TGTGCCAGCAGCATCGAAGGGGGCAGAAACACCGGGGAGCTGTTTTTT.